Listed below are T cell receptor beta chains from one sample, sequenced in a study of vaccination and CD4 T cells after COVID-19. These receptors' targets are unknown. TCRdb reprocessed the PCR reads via MiXCR and lists one record per CDR3 protein. The data show about 15,000 distinct CDR3 sequences, 30% seen once. Specimen: cultured CD4+ T cells from blood. All receptors derive from a human donor with COVID-19. The CDR3 runs from the conserved cysteine through the conserved F or W. The order of the fields is D gene, clone size, J gene, V gene, CDR3 protein, CDR3 DNA. D genes are given only for firm matches. Size values are once, few and many counts, or a class for expanded clones, and some rows have none.

>TRBD1|NA|TRBJ2-2|TRBV7-7
CASTRDRTTGELFF
TGTGCTAGCACCCGGGACAGGACCACCGGGGAGCTGTTTTTT
>NA|NA|TRBJ2-3|TRBV4-2
CASSQDKRATQYF
TGTGCCAGCAGCCAAGATAAGAGGGCTACGCAGTATTTT
>TRBD1|NA|TRBJ1-1|TRBV11-2
CASSKGQQLMNTEAFF
TGTGCCAGCAGCAAGGGACAGCAGCTCATGAACACTGAAGCTTTCTTT
>TRBD1|few|TRBJ1-1|TRBV20-1
CSARDRVRQGGGTEAFF
TGCAGTGCTAGAGATAGGGTCCGACAGGGAGGCGGCACTGAAGCTTTCTTT
>TRBD1|NA|TRBJ2-7|TRBV27
CASSRTGAEQYF
TGTGCCAGCAGCCGTACAGGGGCCGAGCAGTACTTC
>NA|few|TRBJ2-2|TRBV7-3
CASSPQSGELFF
TGTGCCAGCAGCCCCCAGTCCGGGGAGCTGTTTTTT
>NA|NA|TRBJ2-7|TRBV11-3
CASSLATGPHYEQYF
TGTGCCAGCAGCTTAGCCACAGGGCCCCACTACGAGCAGTACTTC
>NA|NA|TRBJ2-2|TRBV20-1
CSAKGEPGELFF
TGCAGTGCTAAGGGGGAGCCCGGGGAGCTGTTTTTT
>TRBD2|few|TRBJ2-5|TRBV7-2
CASSLARVSGSGGLQETQYF
TGTGCCAGCAGCTTAGCGCGGGTATCCGGTAGCGGGGGCCTCCAAGAGACCCAGTACTTC
>TRBD1|few|TRBJ1-1|TRBV6-1
CASCRTGGGNTEAFF
TGTGCCAGCTGTCGGACAGGGGGAGGGAACACTGAAGCTTTCTTT
>NA|few|TRBJ1-6|TRBV6-2/TRBV6-3
CASSSARSSSYNSPLHF
TGTGCCAGCAGTTCGGCCAGGTCGAGCTCCTATAATTCACCCCTCCACTTT
>NA|NA|TRBJ2-5|TRBV27
CASSFGQNQETQYF
TGTGCCAGCAGTTTCGGTCAGAACCAAGAGACCCAGTACTTC
>NA|once|TRBJ2-3|TRBV11-3
CASSYRLGGGTDTQYF
TGTGCCAGCAGCTACCGATTGGGGGGCGGTACAGATACGCAGTATTTT
>NA|NA|TRBJ2-2|TRBV6-1
CASSRDSSGELFF
TGTGCCAGCAGCAGGGACTCAAGCGGGGAGCTGTTTTTT
>NA|NA|TRBJ2-3|TRBV27
CASSSMSKPLSTDTQYF
TGTGCCAGCAGTTCAATGTCTAAACCCCTTAGCACAGATACGCAGTATTTT
>NA|NA|TRBJ2-3|TRBV5-6
CASSVLLGGVGTDTQYF
TGTGCCAGCAGCGTCCTATTGGGGGGCGTCGGCACAGATACGCAGTATTTT
>NA|NA|TRBJ1-4|TRBV11-3
CASSLGPAGREKLFF
TGTGCCAGCAGCTTAGGGCCAGCCGGAAGGGAAAAACTGTTTTTT
>TRBD1|NA|TRBJ1-1|TRBV6-1
CATRGGTVNTEAFF
TGTGCCACCCGGGGCGGGACAGTCAACACTGAAGCTTTCTTT
>NA|NA|TRBJ1-2|TRBV7-9
CASSPRDAGRRNGYTF
TGTGCCAGCAGCCCGAGGGACGCAGGGAGACGGAATGGCTACACCTTC
>NA|NA|TRBJ1-2|TRBV6-5
CASSYSGFSDYGYTF
TGTGCCAGCAGTTACTCGGGATTTAGCGACTATGGCTACACCTTC
>NA|NA|TRBJ1-1|TRBV11-3
CASSRPPGRTEAFF
TGTGCCAGCAGCCGACCCCCCGGAAGGACTGAAGCTTTCTTT
>NA|NA|TRBJ2-6|TRBV24-1
CATSDTTGTPGANVLTF
TGTGCCACCAGTGACACAACCGGGACACCTGGGGCCAACGTCCTGACTTTC
>TRBD2|few|TRBJ2-5|TRBV6-1
CASNGGGALETQYF
TGTGCCAGCAACGGCGGGGGGGCCTTAGAGACCCAGTACTTC
>NA|NA|TRBJ2-7|TRBV2
CASSEIPQKNYEQYF
TGTGCCAGCAGTGAGATTCCCCAAAAAAACTACGAGCAGTACTTC
>NA|few|TRBJ2-3|TRBV11-1
CASSFLLARGTDTQYF
TGTGCCAGCAGCTTCTTACTAGCGAGGGGGACAGATACGCAGTATTTT
>NA|few|TRBJ2-7|TRBV6-2/TRBV6-3
CASGEYGTASYEQYF
TGTGCCAGCGGCGAATACGGGACGGCCTCCTACGAGCAGTACTTC
>NA|few|TRBJ1-5|TRBV12-3/TRBV12-4
CASSLWGGLDNQPQHF
TGTGCCAGCAGTTTATGGGGGGGGCTTGACAATCAGCCCCAGCATTTT
>NA|NA|TRBJ2-1|TRBV20-1
CSAREGGNEQFF
TGCAGTGCTAGAGAGGGGGGTAATGAGCAGTTCTTC
>NA|NA|TRBJ1-5|TRBV7-2
CASSLVEGVNQPQHF
TGTGCCAGCAGCTTAGTAGAAGGGGTCAATCAGCCCCAGCATTTT
>NA|medium-sized|TRBJ1-5|TRBV7-2
CASSLGREDQPQHF
TGTGCCAGCAGCTTAGGCAGGGAGGATCAGCCCCAGCATTTT
>NA|NA|TRBJ2-7|TRBV6-2/TRBV6-3
CASSYSVKTEPYEQYF
TGTGCCAGCAGTTACTCCGTGAAGACAGAACCCTACGAGCAGTACTTC
>TRBD1|NA|TRBJ1-2|TRBV12-3/TRBV12-4
CASSLPGQGKGGYTF
TGTGCCAGCAGTCTGCCCGGACAGGGGAAGGGGGGCTACACCTTC
>TRBD1|NA|TRBJ1-3|TRBV7-2
CASSEGTGGSGNTIYF
TGTGCCAGCAGCGAAGGGACAGGGGGATCCGGAAACACCATATATTTT
>NA|large|TRBJ2-7|TRBV6-1
CASSGVEDGEQYF
TGTGCCAGCAGCGGGGTGGAGGACGGCGAGCAGTACTTC
>TRBD1|NA|TRBJ1-5|TRBV29-1
CSVRTGDQPQHF
TGCAGCGTTCGGACAGGGGATCAGCCCCAGCATTTT
>NA|few|TRBJ1-4|TRBV24-1
CATSGNRNEKLFF
TGTGCCACCAGTGGCAATAGGAATGAAAAACTGTTTTTT
>TRBD1|few|TRBJ1-2|TRBV7-9
CASSRDSDYGYTF
TGTGCCAGCAGCAGGGACAGCGACTATGGCTACACCTTC
>TRBD2|NA|TRBJ2-1|TRBV7-9
CASSLGRLAGGPMDEQFF
TGTGCCAGCAGCTTAGGTCGACTAGCGGGGGGGCCAATGGATGAGCAGTTCTTC
>NA|NA|TRBJ1-2|TRBV7-8
CASSPDRNYGYTF
TGTGCCAGCAGCCCCGACAGGAACTATGGCTACACCTTC
>TRBD1|once|TRBJ1-2|TRBV9
CASSPVTGLGGYTF
TGTGCCAGCAGCCCAGTGACAGGGTTGGGTGGCTACACCTTC
>NA|medium-sized|TRBJ1-5|TRBV2
CASSESGRAGNQPQHF
TGTGCCAGCAGTGAATCGGGCAGGGCTGGCAATCAGCCCCAGCATTTT
>NA|NA|TRBJ2-7|TRBV6-1
CASTWTPTYEQYF
TGTGCCAGCACTTGGACACCCACCTACGAGCAGTACTTC
>NA|NA|TRBJ1-6|TRBV12-5
CASGLVQQSNSPLHF
TGTGCTAGTGGTTTGGTACAACAGTCGAATTCACCCCTCCACTTT
>NA|few|TRBJ1-5|TRBV24-1
CATSDFFGQPQHF
TGTGCCACCAGTGATTTTTTTGGTCAGCCCCAGCATTTT
>TRBD2|few|TRBJ2-1|TRBV5-1
CASSLTSGDAYNEQFF
TGCGCCAGCAGCTTGACTAGCGGGGACGCGTACAATGAGCAGTTCTTC
>NA|NA|TRBJ2-7|TRBV6-1
CASRPPGSSYEQYF
TGTGCCAGCAGGCCACCAGGGAGCTCCTACGAGCAGTACTTC
>NA|few|TRBJ1-2|TRBV6-5
CASSYSVGSGYTF
TGTGCCAGCAGTTACTCCGTGGGGTCTGGCTACACCTTC
>NA|NA|TRBJ1-6|TRBV12-3/TRBV12-4
CASSFGGASNSPLHF
TGTGCCAGCAGTTTCGGGGGCGCTTCTAATTCACCCCTCCACTTT
>NA|NA|TRBJ1-2|TRBV28
CASNVPDRNYGYTF
TGTGCCAGCAATGTACCGGACCGTAACTATGGCTACACCTTC
>NA|NA|TRBJ1-6|TRBV7-2
CASSLGRITGSPLHF
TGTGCCAGCAGCTTAGGAAGAATAACGGGGTCACCCCTCCACTTT
>TRBD2|NA|TRBJ2-7|TRBV9
CASGLAGESYEQYF
TGTGCCAGCGGGCTAGCGGGGGAGTCCTACGAGCAGTACTTC
>NA|NA|TRBJ1-4|TRBV6-5
CASSYTGRDEKLFF
TGTGCCAGCAGTTACACCGGGAGGGATGAAAAACTGTTTTTT
>TRBD1|few|TRBJ2-5|TRBV7-6
CASSYGTGAQETQYF
TGTGCCAGCAGCTATGGGACAGGGGCGCAAGAGACCCAGTACTTC
>NA|once|TRBJ1-2|TRBV20-1
CSARDRGREGYDYTF
TGCAGTGCTAGAGATCGAGGCAGGGAGGGCTATGACTACACCTTC
>NA|few|TRBJ1-6|TRBV20-1
CSARVRLSYNSPLHF
TGCAGTGCTAGAGTCAGGTTGTCCTATAATTCACCCCTCCACTTT
>NA|NA|TRBJ2-3|TRBV6-4
CASSDAQTSGDTQYF
TGTGCCAGCAGTGATGCGCAGACAAGCGGGGATACGCAGTATTTT
>NA|few|TRBJ2-7|TRBV7-3
CASSLTPGFSYEQYF
TGTGCCAGCAGCTTAACCCCAGGGTTCTCCTACGAGCAGTACTTC
>NA|few|TRBJ1-6|TRBV6-1
CASSPRGAGNSPLHF
TGTGCCAGCAGTCCGCGAGGGGCAGGTAATTCACCCCTCCACTTT